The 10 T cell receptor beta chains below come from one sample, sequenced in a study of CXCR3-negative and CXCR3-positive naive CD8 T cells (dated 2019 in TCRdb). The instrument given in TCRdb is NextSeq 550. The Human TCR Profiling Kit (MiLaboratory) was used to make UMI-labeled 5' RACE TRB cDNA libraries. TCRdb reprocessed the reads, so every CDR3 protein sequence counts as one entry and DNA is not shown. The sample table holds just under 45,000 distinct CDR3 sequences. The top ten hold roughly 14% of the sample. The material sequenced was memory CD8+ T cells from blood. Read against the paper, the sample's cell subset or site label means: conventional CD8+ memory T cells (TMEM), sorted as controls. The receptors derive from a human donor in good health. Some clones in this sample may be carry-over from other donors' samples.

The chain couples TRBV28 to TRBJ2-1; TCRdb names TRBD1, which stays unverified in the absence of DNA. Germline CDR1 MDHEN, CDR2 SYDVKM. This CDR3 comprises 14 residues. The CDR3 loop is CASSPRFEGGSQFF.

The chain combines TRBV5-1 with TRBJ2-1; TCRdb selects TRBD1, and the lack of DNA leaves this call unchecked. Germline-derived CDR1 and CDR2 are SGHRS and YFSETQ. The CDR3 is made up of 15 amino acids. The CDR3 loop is CASSSISSGGNEQFF.

The CDR3 reads CSARVAGNYGYTF. The V gene is TRBV20-1, the J gene TRBJ1-2. The CDR3 has 13 amino acids. Looked up from germline, CDR1 is DFQATT and CDR2 is SNEGSKA (reference sequence).

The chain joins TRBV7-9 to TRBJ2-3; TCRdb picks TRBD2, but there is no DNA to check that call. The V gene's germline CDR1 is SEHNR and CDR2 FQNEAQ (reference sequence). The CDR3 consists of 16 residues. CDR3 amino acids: CAIKPLIAGTTDTQYF.

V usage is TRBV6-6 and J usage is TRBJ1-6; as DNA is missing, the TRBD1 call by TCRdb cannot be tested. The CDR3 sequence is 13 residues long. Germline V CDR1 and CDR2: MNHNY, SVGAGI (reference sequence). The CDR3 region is CASSDRGDSPLHF.

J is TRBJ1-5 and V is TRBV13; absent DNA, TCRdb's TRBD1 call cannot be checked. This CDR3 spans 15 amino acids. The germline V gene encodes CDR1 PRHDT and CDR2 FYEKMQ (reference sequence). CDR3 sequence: CASSHRGDGNQPQHF.

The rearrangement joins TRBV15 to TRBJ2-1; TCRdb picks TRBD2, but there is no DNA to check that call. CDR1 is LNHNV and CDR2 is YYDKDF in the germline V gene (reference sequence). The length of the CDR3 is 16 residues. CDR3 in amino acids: CATSERREEAYNEQFF.

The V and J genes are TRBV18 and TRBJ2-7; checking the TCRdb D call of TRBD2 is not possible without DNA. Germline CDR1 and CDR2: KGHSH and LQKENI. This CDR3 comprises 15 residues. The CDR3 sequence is CASSSSGGTSYEQYF.

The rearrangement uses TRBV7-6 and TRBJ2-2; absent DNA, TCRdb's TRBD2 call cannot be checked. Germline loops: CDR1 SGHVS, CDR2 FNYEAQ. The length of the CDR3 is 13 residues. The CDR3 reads CASSQDYTGELFF.

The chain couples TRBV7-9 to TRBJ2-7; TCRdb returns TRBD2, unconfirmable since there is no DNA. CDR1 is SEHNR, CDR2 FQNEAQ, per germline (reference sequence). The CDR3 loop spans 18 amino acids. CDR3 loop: CASSYPSLAGGPSYEQYF.